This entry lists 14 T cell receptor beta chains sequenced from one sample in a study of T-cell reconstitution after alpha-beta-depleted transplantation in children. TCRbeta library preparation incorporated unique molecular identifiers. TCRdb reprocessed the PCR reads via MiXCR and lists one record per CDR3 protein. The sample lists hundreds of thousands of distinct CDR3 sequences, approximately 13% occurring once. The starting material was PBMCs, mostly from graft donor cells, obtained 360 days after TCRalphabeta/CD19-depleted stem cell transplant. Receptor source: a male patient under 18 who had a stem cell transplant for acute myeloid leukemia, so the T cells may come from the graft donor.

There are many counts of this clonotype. CDR3 residues: CASSYPFLGGYTF. The CDR3 DNA reads as TGTGCCAGCAGCTACCCATTTTTGGGCGGCTACACCTTC. V is TRBV28 and J is TRBJ1-2, with unresolved D. V lost 6 bases to trimming and J lost 8 bases, with 16 bases between them. Looked up from germline, CDR1 is MDHEN and CDR2 is SYDVKM. The CDR3 is 13 amino acids.

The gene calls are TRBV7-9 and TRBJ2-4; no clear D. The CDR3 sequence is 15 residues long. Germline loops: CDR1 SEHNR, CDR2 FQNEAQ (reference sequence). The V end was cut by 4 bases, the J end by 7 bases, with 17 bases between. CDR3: CASSSRRLGVNIQYF. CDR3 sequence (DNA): TGTGCCAGCAGCTCCCGCCGGTTAGGCGTTAACATTCAGTACTTC.

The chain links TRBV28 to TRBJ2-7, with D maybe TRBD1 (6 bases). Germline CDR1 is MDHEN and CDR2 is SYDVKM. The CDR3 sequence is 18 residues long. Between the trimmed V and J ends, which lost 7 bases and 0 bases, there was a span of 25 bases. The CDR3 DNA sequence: TGTGCCAGCATCCCGTTCTTCCCCGGACAGAGGAGCTCCTACGAGCAGTACTTC. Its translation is CASIPFFPGQRSSYEQYF.

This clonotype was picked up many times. The CDR3: CASSEWVAGPLGNEQFF. The CDR3 DNA reads as TGTGCCAGCAGTGAATGGGTAGCGGGACCTTTGGGAAATGAGCAGTTCTTC. V gene TRBV25-1 combines with J gene TRBJ2-1; 8 nucleotides line up with TRBD2. Trimming took 1 base from V and 7 from J; bases not matched to a gene: 12. CDR1 MGHDK and CDR2 SYGVNS come from the germline V gene. The CDR3 length is 17 residues.

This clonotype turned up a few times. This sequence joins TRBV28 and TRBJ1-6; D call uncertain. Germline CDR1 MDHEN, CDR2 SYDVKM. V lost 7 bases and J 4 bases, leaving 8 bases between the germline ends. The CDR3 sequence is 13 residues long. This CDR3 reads CASTSDYNSPLHF. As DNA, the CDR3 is TGTGCCAGCACCTCGGATTATAATTCACCCCTCCACTTT. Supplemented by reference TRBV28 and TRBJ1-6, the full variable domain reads DVKVTQSSRYLVKRTGEKVFLECVQDMDHENMFWYRQDPGLGLRLIYFSYDVKMKEKGDIPEGYSVSREKKERFSLILESASTNQTSMYLCASTSDYNSPLHFGNGTRLTVT.

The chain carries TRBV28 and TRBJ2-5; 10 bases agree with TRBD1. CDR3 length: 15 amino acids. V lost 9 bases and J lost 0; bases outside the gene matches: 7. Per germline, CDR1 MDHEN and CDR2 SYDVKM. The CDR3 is CASTGTGAYQETQYF. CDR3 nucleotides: TGTGCCAGTACCGGGACAGGGGCTTACCAAGAGACCCAGTACTTC.

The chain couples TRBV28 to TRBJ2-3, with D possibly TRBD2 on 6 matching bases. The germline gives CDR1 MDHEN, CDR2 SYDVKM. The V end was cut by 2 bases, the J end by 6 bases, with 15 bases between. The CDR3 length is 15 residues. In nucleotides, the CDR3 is TGTGCCAGCAGTTTAACCCCCGGGGGAGTTGATACGCAGTATTTT. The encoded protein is CASSLTPGGVDTQYF.

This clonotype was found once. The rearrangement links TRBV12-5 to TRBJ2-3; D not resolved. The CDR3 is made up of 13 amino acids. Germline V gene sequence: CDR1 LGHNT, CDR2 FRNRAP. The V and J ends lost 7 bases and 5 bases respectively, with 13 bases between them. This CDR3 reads CASAVAIRDTQYF. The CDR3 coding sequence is TGTGCTAGTGCGGTAGCAATCCGAGATACGCAGTATTTT.

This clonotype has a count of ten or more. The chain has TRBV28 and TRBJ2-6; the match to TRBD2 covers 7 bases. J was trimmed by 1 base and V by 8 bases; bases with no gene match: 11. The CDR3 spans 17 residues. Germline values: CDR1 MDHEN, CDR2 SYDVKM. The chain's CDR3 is CASFPGGGASGANVLTF. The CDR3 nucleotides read TGTGCCAGCTTCCCGGGAGGCGGGGCATCTGGGGCCAACGTCCTGACTTTC.

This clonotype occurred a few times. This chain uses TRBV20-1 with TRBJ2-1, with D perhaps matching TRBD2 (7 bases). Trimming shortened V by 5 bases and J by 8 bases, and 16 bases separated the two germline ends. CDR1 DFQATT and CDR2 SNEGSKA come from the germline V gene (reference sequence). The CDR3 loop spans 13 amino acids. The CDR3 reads CSAGGGRMDEQFF. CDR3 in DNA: TGCAGTGCTGGGGGCGGGAGAATGGATGAGCAGTTCTTC.

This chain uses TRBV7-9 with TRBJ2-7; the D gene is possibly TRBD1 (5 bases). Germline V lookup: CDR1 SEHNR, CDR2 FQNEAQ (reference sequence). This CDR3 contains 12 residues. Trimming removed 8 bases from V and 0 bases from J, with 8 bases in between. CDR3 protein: CASEGHSYEQYF. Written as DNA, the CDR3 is TGTGCCAGCGAAGGACACTCCTACGAGCAGTACTTC. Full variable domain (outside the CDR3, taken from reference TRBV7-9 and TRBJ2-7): DTGVSQNPRHKITKRGQNVTFRCDPISEHNRLYWYRQTLGQGPEFLTYFQNEAQLEKSRLLSDRFSAERPKGSFSTLEIQRTEQGDSAMYLCASEGHSYEQYFGPGTRLTVT.

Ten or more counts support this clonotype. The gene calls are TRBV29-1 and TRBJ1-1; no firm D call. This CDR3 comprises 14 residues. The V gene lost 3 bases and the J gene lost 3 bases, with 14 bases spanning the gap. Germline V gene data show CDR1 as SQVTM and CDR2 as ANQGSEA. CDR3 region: CSVEFSLTYTEAFF. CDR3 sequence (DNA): TGCAGCGTTGAGTTTTCGCTGACTTACACTGAAGCTTTCTTT.

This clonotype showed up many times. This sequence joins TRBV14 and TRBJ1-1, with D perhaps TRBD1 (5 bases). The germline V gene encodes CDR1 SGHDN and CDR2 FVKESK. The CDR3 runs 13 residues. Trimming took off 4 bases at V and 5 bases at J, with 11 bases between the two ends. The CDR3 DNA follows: TGTGCCAGCAGCCCTCACAGGACTACTGAAGCTTTCTTT. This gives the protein CASSPHRTTEAFF.

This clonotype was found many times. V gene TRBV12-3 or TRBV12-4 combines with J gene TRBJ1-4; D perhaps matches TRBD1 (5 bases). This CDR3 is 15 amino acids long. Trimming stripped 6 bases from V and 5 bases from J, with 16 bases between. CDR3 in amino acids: CASSEQAPRNEKLFF. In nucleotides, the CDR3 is TGTGCCAGCAGCGAACAGGCCCCCAGGAATGAAAAACTGTTTTTT.